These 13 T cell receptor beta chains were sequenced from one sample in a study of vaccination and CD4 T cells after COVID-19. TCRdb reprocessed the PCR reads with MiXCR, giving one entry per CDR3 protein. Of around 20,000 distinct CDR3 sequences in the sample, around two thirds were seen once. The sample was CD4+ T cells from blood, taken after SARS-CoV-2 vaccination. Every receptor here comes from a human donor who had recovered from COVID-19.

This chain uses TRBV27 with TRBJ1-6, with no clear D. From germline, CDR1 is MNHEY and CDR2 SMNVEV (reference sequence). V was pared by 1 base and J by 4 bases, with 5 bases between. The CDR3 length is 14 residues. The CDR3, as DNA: TGTGCCAGCAGTTTATGGGAGTATAATTCACCCCTCCACTTT. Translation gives CASSLWEYNSPLHF.

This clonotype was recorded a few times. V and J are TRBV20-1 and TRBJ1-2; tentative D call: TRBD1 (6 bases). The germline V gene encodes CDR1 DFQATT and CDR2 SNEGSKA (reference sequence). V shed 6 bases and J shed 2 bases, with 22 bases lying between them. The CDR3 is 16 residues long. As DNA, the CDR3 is TGCAGTGCCCAAGCCGTCAGGGGAGTTCCGAACTATGGCTACACCTTC. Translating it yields CSAQAVRGVPNYGYTF.

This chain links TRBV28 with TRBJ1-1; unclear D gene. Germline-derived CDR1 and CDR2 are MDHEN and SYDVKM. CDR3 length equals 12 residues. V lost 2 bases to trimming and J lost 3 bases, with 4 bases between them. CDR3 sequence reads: CASSLGYTEAFF. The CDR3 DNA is TGTGCCAGCAGTTTAGGATACACTGAAGCTTTCTTT.

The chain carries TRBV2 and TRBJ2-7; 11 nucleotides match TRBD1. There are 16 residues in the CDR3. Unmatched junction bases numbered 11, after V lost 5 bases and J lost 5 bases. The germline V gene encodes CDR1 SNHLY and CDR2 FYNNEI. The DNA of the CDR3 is TGTGCCAGCAGTTACACCGGACAGGGGGCTATCGACGAGCAGTACTTC. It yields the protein CASSYTGQGAIDEQYF.

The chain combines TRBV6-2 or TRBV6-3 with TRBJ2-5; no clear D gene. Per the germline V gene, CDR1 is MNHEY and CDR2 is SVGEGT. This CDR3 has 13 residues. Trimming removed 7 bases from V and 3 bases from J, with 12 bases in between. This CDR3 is CASNPGREETQYF. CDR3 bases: TGTGCCAGCAACCCGGGTAGGGAAGAGACCCAGTACTTC.

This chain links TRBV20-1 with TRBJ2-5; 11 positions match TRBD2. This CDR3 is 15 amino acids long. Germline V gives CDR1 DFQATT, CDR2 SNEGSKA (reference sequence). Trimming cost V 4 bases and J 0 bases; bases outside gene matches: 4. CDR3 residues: CSATRLAGNQETQYF. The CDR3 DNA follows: TGCAGTGCTACACGACTAGCGGGAAACCAAGAGACCCAGTACTTC.

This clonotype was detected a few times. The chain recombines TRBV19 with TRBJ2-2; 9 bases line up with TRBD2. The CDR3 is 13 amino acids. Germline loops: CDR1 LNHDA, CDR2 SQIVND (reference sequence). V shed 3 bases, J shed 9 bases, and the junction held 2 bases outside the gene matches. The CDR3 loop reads CASSIAGGRELFF. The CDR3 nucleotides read TGTGCCAGTAGTATCGCGGGGGGGCGGGAGCTGTTTTTT.

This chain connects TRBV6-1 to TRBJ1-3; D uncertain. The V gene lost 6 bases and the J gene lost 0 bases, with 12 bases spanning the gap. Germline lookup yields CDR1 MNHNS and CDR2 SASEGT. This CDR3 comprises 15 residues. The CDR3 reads CASSWRGSSGNTIYF. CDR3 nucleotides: TGTGCCAGCAGCTGGAGAGGGAGCTCTGGAAACACCATATATTTT.

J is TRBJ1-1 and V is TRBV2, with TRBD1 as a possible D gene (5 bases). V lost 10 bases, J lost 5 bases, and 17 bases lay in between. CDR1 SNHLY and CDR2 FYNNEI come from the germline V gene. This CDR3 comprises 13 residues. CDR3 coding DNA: TGTGCCAATAGCTGGGGGGTTAGGACTGAAGCTTTCTTT. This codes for CANSWGVRTEAFF.

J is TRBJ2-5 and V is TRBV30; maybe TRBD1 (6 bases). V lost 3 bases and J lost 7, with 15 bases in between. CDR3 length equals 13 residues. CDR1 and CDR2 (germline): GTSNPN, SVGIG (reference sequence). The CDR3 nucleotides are TGTGCCTGGAGCGAAAGGGGGATGGGGACCCAGTACTTC. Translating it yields CAWSERGMGTQYF.

The CDR3 DNA sequence: TGTGCCATCAGTGACGCCTTGGGGCAGGGGATTTCCGGGGCCAACGTCCTGACTTTC. Amino acids: CAISDALGQGISGANVLTF. The gene calls are TRBV10-3 and TRBJ2-6, with a weak D call TRBD1 (6 bases). V was clipped by 3 bases and J by 4 bases, with 22 bases between them. CDR1 is ENHRY, CDR2 SYGVKD, per germline. The length of the CDR3 is 19 residues.

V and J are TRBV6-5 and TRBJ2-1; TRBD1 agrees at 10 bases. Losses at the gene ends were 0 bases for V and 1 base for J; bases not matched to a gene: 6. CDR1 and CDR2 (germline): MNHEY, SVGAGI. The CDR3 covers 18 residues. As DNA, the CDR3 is TGTGCCAGCAGTTACTCACTCAGGACAGGGGGTTCCTACAATGAGCAGTTCTTC. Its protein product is CASSYSLRTGGSYNEQFF.

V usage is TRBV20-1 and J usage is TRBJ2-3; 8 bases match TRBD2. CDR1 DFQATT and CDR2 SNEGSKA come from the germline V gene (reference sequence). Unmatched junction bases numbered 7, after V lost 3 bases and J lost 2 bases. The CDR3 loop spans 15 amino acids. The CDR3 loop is CSASAFSGTTDTQYF. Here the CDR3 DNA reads TGCAGTGCTAGTGCTTTTAGCGGGACCACAGATACGCAGTATTTT.